The sample holds a few counts of the clone carrying this T cell receptor (beta chain). Its specificity is unknown. Primers included in the PCR were 60 Vbeta and 13 Jbeta primers. Profiled with immunoSEQ multiplex PCR; TCRdb holds only in-frame clones, not every one. The sample records 180,000 or so clones, roughly 82% being singletons. The data stem from a study of cytomegalovirus exposure and HLA in healthy donors. General study findings and limits: Indistinguishable V segments, including TRBV6-2 and TRBV6-3, were excluded.

The CDR3 has 15 amino acids. Trimming removed 0 bases at V and 6 bases at J, with 15 bases between. Per the germline V gene, CDR1 is GTSNPN and CDR2 is SVGIG (reference sequence). V and J are TRBV30 and TRBJ2-1, with a tentative D call TRBD1 (6 bases). This clonotype was obtained from a middle-aged man in good health and CMV-seronegative. Sequenced sample: PBMCs. CDR3 sequence reads: CAWSVRIGQSNEQFF. DNA for the CDR3: TGTGCCTGGAGTGTACGCATAGGACAGTCCAATGAGCAGTTCTTC.